This T cell receptor (beta chain) was retrieved from a study of blood T cell repertoires in COVID-19 (TCRdb year 2020). With respect to the entire study: Samples from collaborators originated in the United States, Italy and Spain and spanned both the acute and convalescent phases of COVID-19. The material from the prospective study consisted of cDNA or gDNA derived from T cells, B-cell-depleted T cells, or PBMCs. Deeply sampled blood TCRbeta repertoires from subjects exposed to, actively infected with, or recovered from COVID-19 were included in the dataset. The repertoires were made available in a free public database intended to serve as a resource for research on the immune response to SARS-CoV-2. The samples were drawn from two sources: the first 160 participants of the ongoing ImmuneRACE study, and over 1,000 subjects contributed by 6 global collaborators. The sample metadata nearly always contained a de-identified subject ID, COVID-19 status, age in years and sex. Where available, HLA class I and class II types were taken from metadata supplied by the sample provider and were not determined by assay-based typing. Broader findings and caveats from the paper: The amount of clinical and demographic metadata varied by source and participant and was provided uncurated.

This clone was recorded once. The target of this receptor is not known. No base quality values were provided; no much bigger clone lies one nucleotide off. TCRbeta CDR3 regions were amplified from genomic DNA by means of the immunoSEQ Assay, a bias-controlled multiplex PCR. The study's processing was this. Nucleated cell counts per sample were estimated from amplification of reference gene primers within the assay. To quantify the absolute abundance of each unique TCRbeta CDR3 rearrangement, sequence reads were collapsed and filtered. For each sample, productive Simpson clonality was calculated as the square root of Simpson's diversity index over productive rearrangements. TCRdb holds this immuneACCESS table with in-frame rearrangements only. Some clones are missing; in checked studies, unresolved V genes explain under half, and the rest has no known cause. V, J and clone size derive from that table, while D and trimming were established from the DNA sequence. Here the sample has 170,000 or so clones; about 88% occur a single time. The leading ten clones occupy less than 3% of the sample.

Each collaborating institution followed its own protocols to collect whole blood in K2EDTA tubes. For TCRbeta analysis, collaborator samples were shipped as frozen whole blood, as isolated PBMCs, or as DNA extracted from either sample type. At the junction V is shortened by 5 bases and J by 4 bases, with 11 bases in between. The CDR3 spans 13 residues, from the cysteine through the phenylalanine. Left in the record is the CDR3 DNA by itself, 39 bases read in frame from the first base. CDR1 and CDR2 (SGHTA, FQGNSA) derive from the germline V gene. Sequencing used peripheral blood. The sequence was obtained from a man in his forties or fifties with active or convalescent COVID-19. The rearrangement combines TRBV7-2 with TRBJ2-5, with the D segment identity uncertain. The bases are TGTGCCAGCAGCGCCGGTGCGAGAGAGACCCAGTACTTC. The resulting protein is CASSAGARETQYF.